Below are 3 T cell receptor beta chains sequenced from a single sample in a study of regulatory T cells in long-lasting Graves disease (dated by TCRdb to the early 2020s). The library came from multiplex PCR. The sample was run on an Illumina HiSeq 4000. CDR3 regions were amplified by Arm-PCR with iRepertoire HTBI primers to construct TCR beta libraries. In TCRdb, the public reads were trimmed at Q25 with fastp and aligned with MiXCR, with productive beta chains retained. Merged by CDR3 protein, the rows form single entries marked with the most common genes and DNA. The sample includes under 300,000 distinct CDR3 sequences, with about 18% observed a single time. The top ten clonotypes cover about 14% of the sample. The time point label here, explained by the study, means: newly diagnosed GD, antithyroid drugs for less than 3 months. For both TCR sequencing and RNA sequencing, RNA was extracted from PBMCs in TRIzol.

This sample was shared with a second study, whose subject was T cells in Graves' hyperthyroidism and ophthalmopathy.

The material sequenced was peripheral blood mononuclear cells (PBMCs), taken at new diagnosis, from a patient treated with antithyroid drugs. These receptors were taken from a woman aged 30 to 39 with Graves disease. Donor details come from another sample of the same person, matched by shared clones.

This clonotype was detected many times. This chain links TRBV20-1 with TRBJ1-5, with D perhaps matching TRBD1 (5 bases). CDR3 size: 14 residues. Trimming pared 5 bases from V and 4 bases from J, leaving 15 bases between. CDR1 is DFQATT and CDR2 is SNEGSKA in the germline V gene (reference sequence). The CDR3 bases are TGCAGTGCTCGGCAGGGAGCCCGGAATCAGCCCCAGCATTTT. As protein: CSARQGARNQPQHF.

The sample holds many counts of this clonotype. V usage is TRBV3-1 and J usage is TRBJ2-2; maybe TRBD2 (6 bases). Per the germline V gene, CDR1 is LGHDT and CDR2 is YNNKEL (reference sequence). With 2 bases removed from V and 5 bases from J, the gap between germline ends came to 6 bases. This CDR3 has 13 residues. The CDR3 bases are TGTGCCAGCAGCCAACGGGGGACCGGGGAGCTGTTTTTT. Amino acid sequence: CASSQRGTGELFF.

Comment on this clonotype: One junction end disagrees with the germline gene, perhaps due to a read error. The CDR3 DNA reads TGTGCCAGCAGTGACCGGACAGCTATCGTCTTC. This sequence encodes CASSDRTAIVF. J is TRBJ1-2 and V is TRBV2; D perhaps matches TRBD1 (6 bases). From germline, CDR1 is SNHLY and CDR2 FYNNEI. The CDR3 spans 11 residues.